The 2 T cell receptor beta chains given below trace back to one sample, sequenced in a study of shared clonotypes between healthy human individuals. Clones were sequenced by immunoSEQ multiplex PCR, and TCRdb holds only the in-frame ones, with some missing. The sample yields over 1.4 million clones, more than 95% seen once. Sequenced input: naive CD4+ T cells sorted from blood. Subset indicated: CD45RA+ positively selected. The receptors were sampled from a man aged 25-45 years in good health.

Of note for this clone: The junction shows a germline mismatch at one end, possibly a read error. The chain employs TRBV7-7 and TRBJ2-2, with D unclear. The CDR3 sequence is 14 residues long. Germline V gene data show CDR1 as SSHAT and CDR2 as FNYEAQ (reference sequence). This CDR3 reads CASSLVQNTGELFF. CDR3 sequence (DNA): TGTGCTAGCAGCTTAGTTCAGAACACCGGGGAGCTGTTTTTT.

This chain uses TRBV7-6 with TRBJ2-1; D not resolved. The germline V gene has CDR1 SGHVS and CDR2 FNYEAQ. CDR3 length: 13 amino acids. V gave up 0 bases and J gave up 7 bases, with 7 bases separating them. The CDR3 bases are TGTGCCAGCAGCTTAGCGCTGGGTAATGAGCAGTTCTTC. This sequence encodes CASSLALGNEQFF.